The source of this T cell receptor beta chain is a study of cytomegalovirus exposure and HLA in healthy donors. Study results and caveats: Earlier analysis found most TCR beta V segments productive about 87% or about 30% of the time. Investigators reported under 200 TCR beta chains as tied to cytomegalovirus. When a later analysis compared HLA-associated TCR beta chains with equally common others, the HLA-associated chains turned out to be more clonally expanded and to have lower generation probabilities.

This clone is a singleton in its sample. Its target is not known. The CDR3 runs 15 residues. Trimming stripped 1 base from V and 6 bases from J, with 14 bases between. Germline CDR1 SNHLY, CDR2 FYNNEI. The PCR ran on 60 Vbeta and 13 Jbeta primers. The table came from immunoSEQ multiplex PCR; TCRdb's copy has only in-frame clones and leaves some out. The data hold 200,000 to 250,000 clones, with 76% observed a single time. Nominal health characterized the donors when sampled, though unrecorded immune exposures were likely. The rearrangement joins TRBV2 to TRBJ2-3; no definite D call. Sequencing input: PBMCs. The receptor was isolated from a man between 18 and 35 years old in good health and CMV-seronegative. The CDR3 nucleotides are TGTGCCAGCAGTGAAGACAGAGTCTTCTCCGATACGCAGTATTTT. The encoded protein is CASSEDRVFSDTQYF.